This TCR beta chain was profiled in a study of beta chain features in type 1 diabetes. The CDR3 consists of 13 residues. With 3 bases clipped from V and 9 bases from J, the junction kept 2 bases outside the gene matches. Looked up from germline, CDR1 is MNHEY and CDR2 is SMNVEV (reference sequence). A sort by CD45RO/CCR7/CD25/CD127/CD95/CD27 yielded CD4+ naive, central memory, regulatory and stem cell-like memory cells. Sequenced material consisted of expressed TCRB transcripts (all of the isolated RNA was reverse transcribed). TCRdb keeps only in-frame clones here, not all; method: immunoSEQ multiplex PCR. The table records more than 120,000 clones, under 11% of them present only once.

The chain combines TRBV27 with TRBJ1-6; 7 nucleotides line up with TRBD1. The specimen was naive CD4+ T cells from blood. The receptor was derived from a man aged 18 to 30 in good health. CDR3 residues: CASSFNRGSPLHF. The CDR3 nucleotides read TGTGCCAGCAGTTTTAACAGGGGTTCACCCCTCCACTTT.